Below, 10 T cell receptor beta chains from the same sample are listed, as sequenced in a study of beta chain features in type 1 diabetes listed by TCRdb under 2018. Library generation was performed with the immunoSEQ multiplex PCR assay. The entire amount of isolated RNA was reverse transcribed using the High Capacity cDNA Reverse Transcription Kit, so the sequenced TCRB transcripts were expressed ones. The source is immuneACCESS, and TCRdb retained only in-frame sequences with V and J called. Part of the clones is not carried over; for the studies checked, unresolved V genes explain less than half of this, and the remainder is unexplained. Counted in this sample were hundreds of thousands of clones; less than 20% of them appeared once. Approximately 0.099% of the sample comes from the top ten. Sequencing was carried out using naive CD4+ T cells from blood. Per the publication, the cell subset or site label means: true naive CD4+ T cells. The receptors come from a young man in good health.

This clone was seen a handful of times. The chain is built from TRBV9 and TRBJ2-5; no firm D call. V was shortened by 2 bases and J by 4 bases, with 9 bases between the two germline ends. The CDR3 loop spans 13 amino acids. Germline CDR1 and CDR2: SGDLS and YYNGEE. CDR3: CASSVAALETQYF. Written as DNA, the CDR3 is TGTGCCAGCAGCGTGGCTGCCTTAGAGACCCAGTACTTC.

This clone showed up just a few times. J is TRBJ1-6 and V is TRBV18; tentatively, D is TRBD1 (5 bases). The CDR3 extends over 14 amino acids. The V and J ends lost 2 bases and 10 bases respectively, with 12 bases between them. From germline, CDR1 is KGHSH and CDR2 LQKENI. CDR3 DNA sequence: TGTGCCAGCTCACCAGGGGCGGAAGGATCACCCCTCCACTTT. Its translation is CASSPGAEGSPLHF.

J is TRBJ2-7 and V is TRBV27, with 8 nucleotides matching TRBD1. V shed 4 bases and J 4 bases; nucleotides not matched to a gene: 12. The germline gives CDR1 MNHEY, CDR2 SMNVEV (reference sequence). This CDR3 has 16 residues. As DNA, the CDR3 is TGTGCCAGCAGTTCGCTCTCAGGGGGCGCGGGGTACGAGCAGTACTTC. It yields the protein CASSSLSGGAGYEQYF.

The rearrangement uses TRBV27 and TRBJ2-2; a possible D gene is TRBD1 (6 bases). Trimming shortened V by 0 bases and J by 1 base, and 18 bases separated the two germline ends. The length of the CDR3 is 19 residues. Germline V gene lookup returns CDR1 MNHEY and CDR2 SMNVEV (reference sequence). The CDR3 reads CASSLSRTAYTQNTGELFF. DNA for the CDR3: TGTGCCAGCAGTTTATCGAGGACAGCCTACACCCAGAACACCGGGGAGCTGTTTTTT.

The rearrangement links TRBV4-3 to TRBJ1-1, with D tentatively TRBD1 (6 bases). V lost 2 bases and J 5 bases, leaving 15 bases between the germline ends. CDR3 length: 15 residues. Germline V gives CDR1 LGHNA, CDR2 YSLEER. This CDR3 reads CASSQLWTAGTEAFF. The CDR3 region has the DNA TGCGCCAGCAGCCAACTTTGGACAGCGGGGACTGAAGCTTTCTTT.

This clone occurred a few times. This chain joins TRBV5-1 and TRBJ2-5; no definite D call. Germline CDR1 reads SGHRS; CDR2 reads YFSETQ. V gave up 0 bases and J gave up 2 bases, with 11 bases separating them. The CDR3 is 15 amino acids. The CDR3 loop reads CASSLDPAKQETQYF. The DNA of the CDR3 is TGCGCCAGCAGCTTGGACCCGGCTAAGCAAGAGACCCAGTACTTC.

V is TRBV11-2 and J is TRBJ1-2; 7 nucleotides align to TRBD1. V lost 4 bases, J lost 5 bases, and 13 bases stayed unmatched. Germline V gene data show CDR1 as SGHAT and CDR2 as FQNNGV. There are 16 residues in the CDR3. The CDR3 DNA is TGTGCCAGCAGCTCACTACAGGGGCCTTTTCTATATGGCTACACCTTC. Protein: CASSSLQGPFLYGYTF. Based on the CDR3 plus reference TRBV11-2 and TRBJ1-2, the full variable domain is EAGVAQSPRYKIIEKRQSVAFWCNPISGHATLYWYQQILGQGPKLLIQFQNNGVVDDSQLPKDRFSAERLKGVDSTLKIQPAKLEDSAVYLCASSSLQGPFLYGYTFGSGTRLTVV.

This clone showed up just a few times. The chain links TRBV29-1 to TRBJ2-3; 13 bases agree with TRBD2. The germline gives CDR1 SQVTM, CDR2 ANQGSEA. The CDR3 sequence is 17 residues long. V was pared by 7 bases and J by 0 bases, with 10 bases of the junction left unmatched. The CDR3 loop is CSARGLAGNLSTDTQYF. CDR3 sequence (DNA): TGCAGCGCAAGGGGACTAGCGGGAAACCTCAGCACAGATACGCAGTATTTT.

The V call is TRBV7-2, the J call TRBJ2-3, with D tentatively TRBD2 (6 bases). Trimming took 3 bases from V and 1 from J, leaving 14 bases between them. CDR3 length equals 16 residues. Germline V lookup: CDR1 SGHTA, CDR2 FQGNSA. CDR3 loop: CASSFGGSGRTDTQYF. Here the CDR3 DNA reads TGTGCCAGCAGCTTTGGGGGGAGTGGACGCACAGATACGCAGTATTTT. The complete variable domain, with remaining parts taken from reference TRBV7-2 and TRBJ2-3, reads GAGVSQSPSNKVTEKGKDVELRCDPISGHTALYWYRQSLGQGLEFLIYFQGNSAPDKSGLPSDRFSAERTGGSVSTLTIQRTQQEDSAVYLCASSFGGSGRTDTQYFGPGTRLTVL.

This rearrangement joins TRBV18 to TRBJ2-7; D gene uncertain. The CDR3 contains 12 residues. CDR1 KGHSH and CDR2 LQKENI come from the germline V gene. V dropped 1 base and J dropped 5 bases, with 6 bases sitting between them. In DNA, the CDR3 is TGTGCCAGCTCACCACTGAAGGACGAGCAGTACTTC. It codes for CASSPLKDEQYF.